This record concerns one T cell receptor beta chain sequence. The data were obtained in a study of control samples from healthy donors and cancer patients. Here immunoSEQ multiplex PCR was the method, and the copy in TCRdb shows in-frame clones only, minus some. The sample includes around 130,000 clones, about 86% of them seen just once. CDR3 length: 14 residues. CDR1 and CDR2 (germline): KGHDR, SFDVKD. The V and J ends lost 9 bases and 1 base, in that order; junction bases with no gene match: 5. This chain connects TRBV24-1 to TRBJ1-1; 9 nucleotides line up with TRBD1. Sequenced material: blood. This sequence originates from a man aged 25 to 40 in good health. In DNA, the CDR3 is TGTGCCACCCGACAGGGGGGAAAGAACACTGAAGCTTTCTTT. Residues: CATRQGGKNTEAFF.